This T cell receptor (beta chain) was identified during a study of blood T cell repertoires in COVID-19. This CDR3 has 17 amino acids. The V end was cut by 5 bases, the J end by 4 bases, with 21 bases between. The germline V gene has CDR1 SGHVS and CDR2 FQNEAQ. The data were produced by immunoSEQ multiplex PCR, yet TCRdb's version contains in-frame clones alone and is incomplete. The top ten clones hold roughly 5.1% of a sample with over 85,000 clones, around 84% of them seen once. The source is a man aged 40-49 years with acute or convalescent COVID-19. The sample was peripheral blood. V usage is TRBV7-8 and J usage is TRBJ1-5; tentatively, D is TRBD1 (6 bases). This chain's CDR3 is CASSLSRDNIGNQPQHF. The DNA of the CDR3 is TGTGCCAGCAGCCTTTCCCGGGACAATATCGGGAATCAGCCCCAGCATTTT.